Reported below is one TCR beta chain. Its antigen is currently unknown. One to two pinch biopsies were taken from the rectum during colonoscopy. The CDR3 is 15 amino acids. Germline CDR1 and CDR2: SGHTA and FQGNSA. After removal of 6 bases from V and 7 bases from J, the junction contained 11 bases not matched to a gene. Produced via immunoSEQ multiplex PCR; TCRdb's table is partial and in-frame only. Of around 22,000 clones in the sample, over 60% were seen once. The sample comes from a study of pediatric ulcerative colitis. About the research overall: Ulcerative colitis patients had pancolitis or left-sided colitis, with confirming histology. Findings and caveats of the study: Rectal pinch biopsies may have included blood-derived T cells, especially in patients with overt colitis. Ulcerative colitis patients shared more blood-rectal clones than controls. Repertoires came from total lymphocyte DNA, so rare subsets like regulatory T cells may be missed.

This TCR was recovered from a boy aged 10-17 years with severe ulcerative colitis. The V gene is TRBV7-2, the J gene TRBJ2-1; 8 bases map to TRBD1. The material sequenced was gut tissue. CDR3 sequence: CASSSGTGKKNEQFF. The CDR3 DNA follows: TGTGCCAGCAGTTCCGGGACAGGAAAAAAGAATGAGCAGTTCTTC. Together with reference TRBV7-2 and TRBJ2-1, the CDR3 gives the full variable domain: GAGVSQSPSNKVTEKGKDVELRCDPISGHTALYWYRQSLGQGLEFLIYFQGNSAPDKSGLPSDRFSAERTGGSVSTLTIQRTQQEDSAVYLCASSSGTGKKNEQFFGPGTRLTVL.